A single sample is the source of the 13 T cell receptor beta chains below, sequenced in a study of blood T cell repertoires in COVID-19. Method: immunoSEQ multiplex PCR; TCRdb's copy keeps in-frame clones and lacks some. The table shows 50,000 to 70,000 clones, with approximately 90% occurring only once. Material for sequencing was peripheral blood. These receptor sequences come from a human donor with active COVID-19. The donor label of this sample is uncertain.

The J gene is TRBJ1-2, the V gene TRBV30, with TRBD1 matching 8 bases. Germline CDR1 and CDR2: GTSNPN and SVGIG (reference sequence). V shed 2 bases, J shed 5 bases, and the junction held 4 bases outside the gene matches. CDR3 size: 13 residues. CDR3 bases: TGTGCCTGGAGTCTCGACAGGGGTTATGGCTACACCTTC. Translating gives CAWSLDRGYGYTF.

This chain joins TRBV30 and TRBJ2-2; the match to TRBD1 covers 7 bases. The CDR3 contains 15 residues. The ends lost 0 bases at V and 6 bases at J; junction bases unmatched: 7. Germline-derived CDR1 and CDR2 are GTSNPN and SVGIG (reference sequence). In DNA form, the CDR3 reads TGTGCCTGGAGTGTACAGGGGCCCTCCTCCGGGGAGCTGTTTTTT. Translation gives CAWSVQGPSSGELFF.

This chain connects TRBV28 to TRBJ2-2, with D perhaps TRBD1 (6 bases). The CDR3 is 17 amino acids. Trimming stripped 4 bases from V and 4 bases from J, with 19 bases between. The germline V gene has CDR1 MDHEN and CDR2 SYDVKM. Written as DNA, the CDR3 is TGTGCCAGCAGTTCACAAGTCCCGGGACAACCCACCGGGGAGCTGTTTTTT. It is translated as CASSSQVPGQPTGELFF.

This chain uses TRBV7-9 with TRBJ2-7; 9 nucleotides line up with TRBD1. The CDR3 has 15 residues. Germline trimming cut 0 bases from V and 3 bases from J; bases unmatched to any gene: 3. CDR1 is SEHNR, CDR2 FQNEAQ, per germline (reference sequence). In DNA form, the CDR3 reads TGTGCCAGCAGCTTAGCAGGGACAGGGAGCTACGAGCAGTACTTC. Amino acids: CASSLAGTGSYEQYF.

The chain has TRBV28 and TRBJ2-1, with 10 bases identical to TRBD2. Germline trimming cut 4 bases from V and 14 bases from J; bases unmatched to any gene: 2. CDR3 size: 11 residues. Germline V gene sequence: CDR1 MDHEN, CDR2 SYDVKM. The CDR3 here is CASSSGLAEFF. The CDR3 DNA reads as TGTGCCAGCAGTTCTGGACTAGCGGAGTTCTTC.

The count of this clone is one. The chain carries TRBV29-1 and TRBJ2-1; the match to TRBD1 covers 9 bases. V dropped 5 bases and J dropped 8; count of bases not matched to a gene: 16. This CDR3 region has 16 residues. Germline assignment: CDR1 SQVTM and CDR2 ANQGSEA. CDR3 in DNA: TGCAGCGTTTTTTACCTGGACAGGGGATTTGGGGATGAGCAGTTCTTC. It specifies CSVFYLDRGFGDEQFF.

V gene TRBV6-5 combines with J gene TRBJ2-5, with TRBD2 matching over 10 bases. The CDR3 loop spans 14 amino acids. The trim removed 11 bases at V and 1 base at J, leaving 7 bases unmatched. Germline V lookup: CDR1 MNHEY, CDR2 SVGAGI. The CDR3: CASRTSGVQETQYF. In DNA, the CDR3 is TGTGCCTCCCGGACTAGCGGTGTCCAAGAGACCCAGTACTTC.

The J gene is TRBJ1-5, the V gene TRBV6-5; possibly TRBD1 for D (5 bases). V shed 0 bases and J shed 0 bases, with 6 bases lying between them. The germline gives CDR1 MNHEY, CDR2 SVGAGI. The CDR3 consists of 15 residues. The CDR3 protein is CASSYSRDSNQPQHF. In DNA, the CDR3 is TGTGCCAGCAGTTACTCCAGGGATAGCAATCAGCCCCAGCATTTT.

The chain couples TRBV28 to TRBJ2-2; the match to TRBD1 covers 9 bases. V was pared by 5 bases and J by 6 bases, with 10 bases of the junction left unmatched. Germline assignment: CDR1 MDHEN and CDR2 SYDVKM. This CDR3 spans 16 amino acids. CDR3 bases: TGTGCCAGCAGTCCCTCGGGACAGGGTGTCCCCGGGGAGCTGTTTTTT. Translating it yields CASSPSGQGVPGELFF.

This clone has just one count. The CDR3 region is CASSFGTGENQPQHF. CDR3 nucleotides: TGTGCCAGCAGCTTCGGGACAGGAGAAAATCAGCCCCAGCATTTT. The J gene is TRBJ1-5, the V gene TRBV6-5; 8 positions match TRBD1. The V gene end was trimmed by 6 bases and the J gene end by 4 bases; junction bases not matched to a gene: 8. The CDR3 extends over 15 amino acids. Germline loops: CDR1 MNHEY, CDR2 SVGAGI.

The V and J genes are TRBV11-1 and TRBJ2-2; no clear D. The ends were cut back, 8 bases at V and 5 bases at J, with 12 bases in the middle. The germline V gene has CDR1 SGHAT and CDR2 FQDESV (reference sequence). The CDR3 runs 13 residues. The CDR3 DNA reads TGTGCCAGCTGGCACCCAAAGACCGGGGAGCTGTTTTTT. It translates to CASWHPKTGELFF.

This chain links TRBV9 with TRBJ2-7, with D possibly TRBD1 on 6 matching bases. V was shortened by 0 bases and J by 1 base, with 8 bases between the two germline ends. The germline V gene has CDR1 SGDLS and CDR2 YYNGEE. The CDR3 runs to 14 residues. The CDR3 region is CASSVGQESYEQYF. CDR3 nucleotide sequence: TGTGCCAGCAGCGTAGGACAGGAGTCCTACGAGCAGTACTTC.

The genes are TRBV3-1 (or the pseudogene TRBV3-2) and TRBJ2-2, with 14 bases aligning to TRBD2. The CDR3 has 17 residues. Unmatched junction bases numbered 7, after V lost 5 bases and J lost 5 bases. Looked up from germline, CDR1 is LGHDT and CDR2 is YNNKEL (reference sequence). In DNA, the CDR3 is TGTGCCAGCAGCTCCGGCGGGACTAGCGGGAGAACCGGGGAGCTGTTTTTT. It translates to CASSSGGTSGRTGELFF.